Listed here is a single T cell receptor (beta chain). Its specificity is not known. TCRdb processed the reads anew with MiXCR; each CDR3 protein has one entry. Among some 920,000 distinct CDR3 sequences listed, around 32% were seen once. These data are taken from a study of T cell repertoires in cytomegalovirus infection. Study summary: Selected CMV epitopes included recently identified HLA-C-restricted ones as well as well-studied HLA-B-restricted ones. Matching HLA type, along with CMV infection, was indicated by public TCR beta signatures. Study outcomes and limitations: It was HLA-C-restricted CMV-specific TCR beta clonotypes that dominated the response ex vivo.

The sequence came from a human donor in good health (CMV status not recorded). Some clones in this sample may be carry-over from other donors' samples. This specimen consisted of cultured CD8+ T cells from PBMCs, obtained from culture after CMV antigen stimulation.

CDR3: CASSGSRDRVNEQFF. In nucleotides, the CDR3 is TGTGCCAGTAGTGGCAGCAGGGACAGGGTTAATGAGCAGTTCTTC. This rearrangement joins TRBV19 to TRBJ2-1; 9 nucleotides agree with TRBD1. The CDR3 consists of 15 residues. Germline trimming cut 5 bases from V and 7 bases from J; bases unmatched to any gene: 9. Germline values: CDR1 LNHDA, CDR2 SQIVND (reference sequence).